This T cell receptor (beta chain) was sequenced for a study of CD8 T cells in ankylosing spondylitis. Findings of the study overall: There was a TCR beta motif, made of several highly homologous variants, that appeared characteristic of ankylosing spondylitis blood.

Generation of TCR beta libraries employed quantitative 5'-RACE incorporating molecular barcodes. TCRdb itself ran the 5' RACE reads through MiXCR, one entry per CDR3 protein. This table holds some 300,000 distinct CDR3 sequences, around 21% found once. There are 15 residues in the CDR3. V gave up 5 bases and J gave up 1 base; unmatched junction bases: 5. About this clonotype: Its specificity is not known.

Sequenced input: blood, either unsorted or a sorted T cell fraction (not recorded which). V gene TRBV12-3 or TRBV12-4 combines with J gene TRBJ2-3; 8 bases are shared with TRBD1. The receptor was derived from a female donor with ankylosing spondylitis or in good health (not recorded which). CDR3 region: CASSGQGQGTDTQYF. The DNA of the CDR3 is TGTGCCAGCAGTGGACAGGGTCAAGGCACAGATACGCAGTATTTT.